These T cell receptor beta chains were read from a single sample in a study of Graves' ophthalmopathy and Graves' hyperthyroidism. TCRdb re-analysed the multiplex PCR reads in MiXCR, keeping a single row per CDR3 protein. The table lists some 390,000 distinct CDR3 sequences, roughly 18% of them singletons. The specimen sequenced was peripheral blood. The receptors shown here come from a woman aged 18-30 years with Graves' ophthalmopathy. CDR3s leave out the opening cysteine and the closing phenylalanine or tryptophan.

ASSLRYGGRGQY	TRBV11-2	12	TRBJ2-7
ATGQSLNTEAF	TRBV19	11	TRBJ1-1
ASKNEGLTGELF	TRBV19	12	TRBJ2-2
APRKRKTGELF	TRBV6-2/TRBV6-3	11	TRBJ2-2
ASSEASVAYGYT	TRBV2	12	TRBJ1-2
ASGLGLEKETQY	TRBV11-2	12	TRBJ2-5
ASSPQKGGTNTEAF	TRBV4-2	14	TRBJ1-1
ASSGTGTRDEQY	TRBV5-1	12	TRBJ2-7
ASSYLGTEIYEQY	TRBV6-5	13	TRBJ2-7
ASSVRARSYEQY	TRBV19	12	TRBJ2-7
ASSFFGGRERNEQY	TRBV28	14	TRBJ2-7
ASSSDRGVTEAF	TRBV6-5	12	TRBJ1-1
ASMVQGSNYGYT	TRBV28	12	TRBJ1-2
ASSGRAGASYNEQF	TRBV2	14	TRBJ2-1
ASSLERIYGYT	TRBV12-3/TRBV12-4	11	TRBJ1-2
ASRTGGIFSNQPQH	TRBV28	14	TRBJ1-5
ASTRDGTGELF	TRBV28	11	TRBJ2-2
SARVGLAGFQETQY	TRBV20-1	14	TRBJ2-5
ASSLGVVNSPLH	TRBV12-3/TRBV12-4	12	TRBJ1-6
ASSQDRGQDTHLAKNIQY	TRBV4-1	18	TRBJ2-4
ASSYGLPGTGYGYT	TRBV6-5	14	TRBJ1-2
ASSPVTGGLSETQY	TRBV28	14	TRBJ2-5
ASSSYPDWRSGANVLT	TRBV12-3/TRBV12-4	16	TRBJ2-6
ASSEWEVGGNRGYT	TRBV6-1	14	TRBJ1-2
ASSFFGAGNTIY	TRBV7-2	12	TRBJ1-3
ASKRPSSYEQY	TRBV6-1	11	TRBJ2-7
ASMTGVGNQPQH	TRBV19	12	TRBJ1-5
ASTKATNTIY	TRBV19	10	TRBJ1-3
ASAPGGILYEQY	TRBV7-2	12	TRBJ2-7
ASSLGSETYEQY	TRBV7-2	12	TRBJ2-7
ASSFSAGTGETEAF	TRBV5-1	14	TRBJ1-1
ASSEPRTASYGYT	TRBV6-1	13	TRBJ1-2
ATSRGLGSYEQY	TRBV7-6	12	TRBJ2-7
ASSVEQDYEQY	TRBV2	11	TRBJ2-7
ASSLGGLIRETQY	TRBV11-2	13	TRBJ2-5
ASSYQVDEQY	TRBV28	10	TRBJ2-7
AWKADHGSPLH	TRBV30	11	TRBJ1-6
SAVTPGLVGAF	TRBV20-1	11	TRBJ1-1
ASSSYGQGREAF	TRBV5-1	12	TRBJ1-1
ASSRGQGDEQY	TRBV18	11	TRBJ2-7
ASSRDPGDTEAF	TRBV19	12	TRBJ1-1
SASAGTLNYEQY	TRBV20-1	12	TRBJ2-7
ASSRQGASYEQY	TRBV27	12	TRBJ2-7